This record concerns one T cell receptor beta chain sequence. Adults between roughly 18 and 100 years of age took part from about two dozen US areas. Participants' own reports of clinical history determined their cohort assignment. This record belongs to a study of blood T cell repertoires in COVID-19. Whole-study context: Samples came from the United States, Italy and Spain, spanning acute and convalescent COVID-19.

Assay used: immunoSEQ multiplex PCR; TCRdb lists only in-frame clones, some missing. The sample records about 480,000 clones, roughly nine tenths being singletons. The CDR3 spans 17 residues. Germline V gives CDR1 LGHNT, CDR2 FRNRAP. V lost 5 bases and J 2 bases, leaving 19 bases between the germline ends. The V gene is TRBV12-5, the J gene TRBJ1-3, with D perhaps matching TRBD1 (6 bases). The TCR comes from a woman aged 18-35 years with acute COVID-19. The sample comprised PBMCs or T cells enriched from blood (not recorded which). This CDR3 is CASGTYSGTHTGNTIYF. CDR3 in DNA: TGTGCTAGTGGTACCTACTCCGGGACACATACTGGAAACACCATATATTTT. Full variable domain (rest looked up from reference TRBV12-5 and TRBJ1-3): DARVTQTPRHKVTEMGQEVTMRCQPILGHNTVFWYRQTMMQGLELLAYFRNRAPLDDSGMPKDRFSAEMPDATLATLKIQPSEPRDSAVYFCASGTYSGTHTGNTIYFGEGSWLTVV.